This T cell receptor beta chain is drawn from a study of human T cells and chemical hapten exposure. Whole-study results and caveats: High-frequency TCRs, those above 1 in 1000, stayed the same after DPC sensitization.

With 5 bases clipped from V and 5 bases from J, the junction kept 5 bases outside the gene matches. The V gene's germline CDR1 is MGHDK and CDR2 SYGVNS. CDR3 length: 15 amino acids. This clonotype was detected ten times or more. Its antigen is still unknown. The time point: patch test 1, 2 weeks after DPC sensitization. Documented treatment: therapeutic diphenylcyclopropenone sensitization with weekly scalp DPC. Blood draws came first, before each patch test. Unique molecular identifiers were attached to individual cDNA molecules within the library. One entry per CDR3 protein results from TCRdb running MiXCR on the RACE reads. Of around 380,000 distinct CDR3 sequences listed, around 4.8% are singletons.

The source was whole blood, collected in connection with sensitization to the hapten diphenylcyclopropenone (DPC). The TCR was taken from a woman aged 50 to 65 with alopecia areata. Some clones in this sample may be carry-over from other donors' samples. This sequence joins TRBV25-1 and TRBJ2-1; 11 bases map to TRBD2. CDR3: CASSWTSGPHNEQFF. CDR3 coding DNA: TGTGCCAGCAGTTGGACTAGCGGGCCCCACAATGAGCAGTTCTTC.